This T cell receptor beta chain was recovered during a study of blood T cell repertoires in COVID-19. On the study more broadly: Sites across the United States, Italy and Spain contributed samples from acute and convalescent COVID-19. Sources were T cells, B-cell-depleted T cells, or PBMCs; the material itself was cDNA or gDNA.

Germline CDR1 reads SGHTA; CDR2 reads FQGTGA. The length of the CDR3 is 17 residues. The V and J ends lost 2 bases and 9 bases, in that order; junction bases with no gene match: 7. Followed over time, Seattle patients had been enrolled while infection was active. Original data processing: Amplification of reference gene primers provided the estimated nucleated cell counts. Clones were sequenced by immunoSEQ multiplex PCR, and TCRdb holds only the in-frame ones, with some missing. The V and J calls and the clone size are those of that table, but D and trimming were determined from the DNA. The table has 90,000 to 100,000 clones, around nine tenths seen once.

The V gene is TRBV7-3, the J gene TRBJ2-1, with 16 bases that match TRBD2. This receptor was taken from a woman aged 55-69 years with COVID-19, enrolled during active disease. Specimen: peripheral blood. The CDR3 is CASSLSGLAGGPTEQFF. DNA for the CDR3: TGTGCCAGCAGCTTATCGGGACTAGCGGGGGGGCCGACTGAGCAGTTCTTC. The whole variable domain, filled in from reference TRBV7-3 and TRBJ2-1, reads GAGVSQTPSNKVTEKGKYVELRCDPISGHTALYWYRQSLGQGPEFLIYFQGTGAADDSGLPNDRFFAVRPEGSVSTLKIQRTERGDSAVYLCASSLSGLAGGPTEQFFGPGTRLTVL.